Presented here are 27 T cell receptor beta chains from one specimen sequenced in a study of blood T cell repertoires in COVID-19. The data were produced by immunoSEQ multiplex PCR, yet TCRdb's version contains in-frame clones alone and is incomplete. The table includes 330,000 or so clones, 88% detected once. The sequencing input was PBMCs or T cells enriched from blood (not recorded which). Receptor source: a woman between 25 and 40 years old who had been exposed to COVID-19.

This chain connects TRBV5-1 to TRBJ2-7; 11 bases are a match to TRBD2. Germline lookup yields CDR1 SGHRS and CDR2 YFSETQ. J was trimmed by 0 bases and V by 2 bases; bases with no gene match: 4. The CDR3 has 16 residues. CDR3 coding DNA: TGCGCCAGCAGCTTAATCACTAGCGGGAGCTCCTACGAGCAGTACTTC. Its translation: CASSLITSGSSYEQYF.

This rearrangement joins TRBV7-9 to TRBJ1-5; a weak D match, TRBD1 (6 bases). The CDR3 has 15 amino acids. CDR1 and CDR2 (germline): SEHNR, FQNEAQ (reference sequence). The germline V and J ends were trimmed by 3 bases and 0 bases, with 9 bases remaining between them. The CDR3 region has the DNA TGTGCCAGCAGCTTGGGGACAAATAGCAATCAGCCCCAGCATTTT. Its protein product is CASSLGTNSNQPQHF.

The chain has TRBV7-9 and TRBJ2-7; 7 bases are a match to TRBD1. The germline gives CDR1 SEHNR, CDR2 FQNEAQ (reference sequence). This CDR3 region has 13 residues. J lost 2 bases, V lost 4 bases, and 2 bases had no gene match. CDR3 amino acids: CASSSRGTYEQYF. CDR3 in DNA: TGTGCCAGCAGCTCCAGGGGGACCTACGAGCAGTACTTC.

CDR3 region: CASGFRFDRPPEKLFF. The CDR3 coding sequence is TGTGCTAGTGGTTTCAGGTTCGACAGGCCTCCGGAAAAACTGTTTTTT. The chain joins TRBV12-5 to TRBJ1-4; TRBD1 might be the D (6 bases). Germline CDR1 and CDR2: LGHNT and FRNRAP. The CDR3 length is 16 residues. V gave up 3 bases and J gave up 8 bases, with 19 bases separating them.

This chain connects TRBV27 to TRBJ2-3; 12 nucleotides align to TRBD2. This CDR3 contains 17 residues. Germline trimming cut 6 bases from V and 0 bases from J; bases unmatched to any gene: 7. Germline loops: CDR1 MNHEY, CDR2 SMNVEV (reference sequence). CDR3 amino acids: CASSPIGTSGSTDTQYF. The CDR3 DNA is TGTGCCAGCAGCCCCATAGGGACTAGCGGGAGCACAGATACGCAGTATTTT.

The rearrangement joins TRBV11-3 to TRBJ2-5, with D maybe TRBD2 (6 bases). Germline CDR1 SGHNT, CDR2 YENEEA. The CDR3 loop spans 14 amino acids. V dropped 4 bases and J dropped 9 bases, with 18 bases sitting between them. The CDR3 spells CASSSRLDLSAQYF. The CDR3 coding sequence is TGTGCCAGCAGCTCCCGACTAGATTTGTCGGCCCAGTACTTC.

V gene TRBV24-1 combines with J gene TRBJ2-3, with 7 positions matching TRBD2. The V and J ends lost 0 bases and 1 base, in that order; junction bases with no gene match: 18. The germline gives CDR1 KGHDR, CDR2 SFDVKD. This CDR3 is built from 21 residues. The CDR3 region has the DNA TGTGCCACCAGTGATTTGGTAACTCCCCCCTCTTCTGCGGGAGGCACAGATACGCAGTATTTT. Translation gives CATSDLVTPPSSAGGTDTQYF.

This rearrangement joins TRBV29-1 to TRBJ1-3; D perhaps matches TRBD1 (5 bases). The germline V gene has CDR1 SQVTM and CDR2 ANQGSEA. This CDR3 spans 13 amino acids. Trimming left V 4 bases short and J 0 bases short, with 7 bases between. The DNA of the CDR3 is TGCAGCGTTGGACAGAGCTCTGGAAACACCATATATTTT. It yields the protein CSVGQSSGNTIYF. The variable domain in full, completed from reference TRBV29-1 and TRBJ1-3, reads SAVISQKPSRDICQRGTSLTIQCQVDSQVTMMFWYRQQPGQSLTLIATANQGSEATYESGFVIDKFPISRPNLTFSTLTVSNMSPEDSSIYLCSVGQSSGNTIYFGEGSWLTVV.

The chain is built from TRBV11-2 and TRBJ2-1, with 16 bases that match TRBD2. CDR3 size: 15 residues. The V gene's germline CDR1 is SGHAT and CDR2 FQNNGV. Unmatched junction bases numbered 4, after V lost 5 bases and J lost 9 bases. The CDR3 spells CASSLGTSGRAEQFF. CDR3 nucleotides: TGTGCCAGCAGCCTAGGGACTAGCGGGAGGGCTGAGCAGTTCTTC.

The count of this clone is one. The rearrangement uses TRBV7-8 and TRBJ1-4, with TRBD1 identical over 9 bases. Per the germline V gene, CDR1 is SGHVS and CDR2 is FQNEAQ. CDR3 length: 15 amino acids. Trimming took 1 base from V and 8 from J; bases not matched to a gene: 5. CDR3 DNA: TGTGCCAGCAGCTTAGAGACAGGGGGACTAGAAAAACTGTTTTTT. This sequence encodes CASSLETGGLEKLFF.

In its sample, this clone was seen once. The J gene is TRBJ2-7, the V gene TRBV9; possible D gene TRBD1, 5 bases. V lost 0 bases and J lost 0, with 10 bases in between. Per germline, CDR1 SGDLS and CDR2 YYNGEE. This CDR3 spans 15 amino acids. As DNA, the CDR3 is TGTGCCAGCAGCGTAGTAGGCGACAGCTCCTACGAGCAGTACTTC. Protein sequence: CASSVVGDSSYEQYF.

This chain uses TRBV19 with TRBJ2-7, with TRBD1 matching 7 bases. The V gene end was trimmed by 0 bases and the J gene end by 2 bases; junction bases not matched to a gene: 10. In germline, CDR1 is LNHDA, CDR2 SQIVND (reference sequence). The CDR3 is 17 residues long. The CDR3 sequence: CASSIDQGRDRAYEQYF. The CDR3 coding sequence is TGTGCCAGTAGTATAGATCAGGGACGGGACAGAGCCTACGAGCAGTACTTC.

This clone has just a few counts. The rearrangement joins TRBV27 to TRBJ2-7, with 7 bases aligning to TRBD1. The J segment lost 4 bases and the V segment lost 5 bases, leaving 8 bases of the junction unmatched. Germline CDR1 and CDR2: MNHEY and SMNVEV (reference sequence). CDR3 length equals 14 residues. CDR3 residues: CASSIRDRLYEQYF. In DNA, the CDR3 is TGTGCCAGCAGTATCCGGGACAGACTATACGAGCAGTACTTC.

This rearrangement joins TRBV5-8 to TRBJ1-1; 7 bases agree with TRBD1. V shed 0 bases, J shed 5 bases, and the junction held 4 bases outside the gene matches. The CDR3 contains 14 residues. The V gene's germline CDR1 is SGHTS and CDR2 YDEGEE. As DNA, the CDR3 is TGTGCCAGCAGCTTGGGGAACAGGGGAACTGAAGCTTTCTTT. Its translation is CASSLGNRGTEAFF.

The genes are TRBV6-2 or TRBV6-3 and TRBJ2-7; possibly TRBD2 for D (6 bases). Between the trimmed V and J ends, which lost 6 bases and 2 bases, there was a span of 14 bases. Germline V gives CDR1 MNHEY, CDR2 SVGEGT. The CDR3 is made up of 14 amino acids. The CDR3 protein is CASSPGRIAYEQYF. As DNA, the CDR3 is TGTGCCAGCAGCCCCGGGAGAATAGCCTACGAGCAGTACTTC.

The V and J genes are TRBV27 and TRBJ2-2; D perhaps matches TRBD2 (6 bases). With 5 bases removed from V and 10 bases from J, the gap between germline ends came to 26 bases. CDR1 MNHEY and CDR2 SMNVEV come from the germline V gene (reference sequence). The CDR3 sequence is 17 residues long. The CDR3 coding sequence is TGTGCCAGCAGTAGGTCCCGGAGGGAGTGGGATTCGGAGGAGCTGTTTTTT. Amino acid sequence: CASSRSRREWDSEELFF.

This clone appeared a single time. The chain recombines TRBV5-1 with TRBJ2-1, with 15 nucleotides matching TRBD2. The CDR3 loop spans 18 amino acids. J gave up 7 bases and V 3 bases, and 11 bases lay outside the gene matches. CDR1 is SGHRS, CDR2 YFSETQ, per germline. DNA for the CDR3: TGCGCCAGCAGCTCAGGACTAGCGGGAGGGATCGTGGGTAATGAGCAGTTCTTC. It codes for CASSSGLAGGIVGNEQFF.

This clone is a singleton in its sample. This chain links TRBV5-8 with TRBJ2-7; perhaps TRBD1 as D (6 bases). The CDR3 length is 15 residues. The germline V gene encodes CDR1 SGHTS and CDR2 YDEGEE. The V and J ends lost 2 bases and 2 bases respectively, with 14 bases between them. The CDR3 loop is CASSLAGVGTYEQYF. CDR3 bases: TGTGCCAGCAGCTTAGCAGGGGTAGGAACCTACGAGCAGTACTTC. Using reference TRBV5-8 and TRBJ2-7 for the parts outside the CDR3, the full variable domain is EAGVTQSPTHLIKTRGQQATLRCSPISGHTSVYWYQQALGLGLQFLLWYDEGEERNRGNFPPRFSGRQFPNYSSELNVNALELEDSALYLCASSLAGVGTYEQYFGPGTRLTVT.

This clone was picked up one time. The J gene is TRBJ2-7, the V gene TRBV2, with no clear D. The germline V and J ends were trimmed by 6 bases and 7 bases, with 16 bases remaining between them. The CDR3 contains 13 residues. CDR1 SNHLY and CDR2 FYNNEI come from the germline V gene. CDR3 region: CASSSAPQVEQYF. The DNA of the CDR3 is TGTGCCAGCAGCTCGGCCCCGCAGGTTGAGCAGTACTTC.

The chain has TRBV19 and TRBJ1-5, with D hard to call. The germline V gene encodes CDR1 LNHDA and CDR2 SQIVND (reference sequence). V lost 3 bases, J lost 7 bases, and 16 bases lay in between. The CDR3 spans 15 residues. In DNA form, the CDR3 reads TGTGCCAGTAGTATTTTTCGGGGTACGAGACAGCCCCAGCATTTT. The encoded protein is CASSIFRGTRQPQHF.

The rearrangement links TRBV7-9 to TRBJ2-2, with D maybe TRBD2 (6 bases). Germline CDR1 reads SEHNR; CDR2 reads FQNEAQ (reference sequence). Trimming removed 2 bases at V and 2 bases at J, with 12 bases between. The length of the CDR3 is 16 residues. The CDR3, as DNA: TGTGCCAGCAGCTTACGGGGGACCTCCAACACCGGGGAGCTGTTTTTT. Encoded protein: CASSLRGTSNTGELFF.

This clone came up once. This sequence joins TRBV3-1 (or the pseudogene TRBV3-2) and TRBJ2-3; 7 bases are a match to TRBD2. The CDR3 loop spans 15 amino acids. The V gene end was trimmed by 3 bases and the J gene end by 1 base; junction bases not matched to a gene: 4. Germline V CDR1 and CDR2: LGHDT, YNNKEL (reference sequence). In nucleotides, the CDR3 is TGTGCCAGCAGCCACGTTCTAGCGGGCACAGATACGCAGTATTTT. It yields the protein CASSHVLAGTDTQYF.

This clone showed up just a few times. The rearrangement links TRBV4-2 to TRBJ2-5; 7 bases are shared with TRBD2. After removal of 4 bases from V and 5 bases from J, the junction contained 13 bases not matched to a gene. The CDR3 length is 16 residues. CDR1 is LGHNA and CDR2 is YNFKEQ in the germline V gene. The CDR3 DNA reads as TGTGCCAGCAGCCGAGGGTTTAGCGGGCGTGGGGAGACCCAGTACTTC. It is translated as CASSRGFSGRGETQYF.

The CDR3 coding sequence is TGTGCCACCAGCACCTTATGGGGACGGGAGGGCAATCAGCCCCAGCATTTT. Translating it yields CATSTLWGREGNQPQHF. The V gene is TRBV15, the J gene TRBJ1-5; D might be TRBD1 (5 bases). Looked up from germline, CDR1 is LNHNV and CDR2 is YYDKDF (reference sequence). The CDR3 totals 17 residues. V lost 4 bases and J lost 2, with 18 bases in between.

V and J are TRBV5-1 and TRBJ2-2, with TRBD2 as a possible D gene (5 bases). Trimming left V 1 base short and J 0 bases short, with 7 bases between. Germline loops: CDR1 SGHRS, CDR2 YFSETQ. The CDR3 has 15 residues. This CDR3 is CASSLRGSNTGELFF. As DNA, the CDR3 is TGCGCCAGCAGCTTGCGGGGATCGAACACCGGGGAGCTGTTTTTT.

This clone showed up just a few times. The chain carries TRBV20-1 and TRBJ2-5; 7 bases line up with TRBD1. Germline-derived CDR1 and CDR2 are DFQATT and SNEGSKA (reference sequence). The length of the CDR3 is 14 residues. V was clipped by 3 bases and J by 2 bases; unmatched bases: 6. The CDR3 nucleotides are TGCAGTGCTAGTTCCCGCAGGGGGCAAGAGACCCAGTACTTC. Translation: CSASSRRGQETQYF.

The rearrangement uses TRBV24-1 and TRBJ2-1; TRBD2 agrees at 9 bases. Per germline, CDR1 KGHDR and CDR2 SFDVKD. V lost 5 bases and J lost 4; bases outside the gene matches: 8. The CDR3 is 16 amino acids. The CDR3 DNA sequence: TGTGCCACCAGTGGACCTAGCGGGAAAAGATACAATGAGCAGTTCTTC. This sequence encodes CATSGPSGKRYNEQFF.